This TCR beta chain was sequenced during a study of cytomegalovirus exposure and HLA in healthy donors. On this clone itself: Its antigen is not known.

The PCR was carried out with 60 Vbeta primers and 13 Jbeta primers. Measured with immunoSEQ multiplex PCR; TCRdb has only the in-frame clones, and not every one. The data show some 220,000 clones, with around nine tenths seen just once and about 1% held by the top ten. Study-level points and caveats: Compared with the roughly 670-donor mean, an Asian-associated ancestry cluster reportedly had fewer N-insertions, according to a later analysis. Three CMV-associated chains proved CMV antigen-specific in vitro. By HLA locus, TCR association rates varied in a later analysis, with DRB1 showing the most and HLA-C the fewest.

There were likely unrecorded immune exposures, though donors were nominally healthy when sampled. V shed 4 bases, J shed 3 bases, and the junction held 4 bases outside the gene matches. Germline loops: CDR1 SGHVS, CDR2 FQNEAQ. The length of the CDR3 is 17 residues. The sequence was collected from a woman aged 18-30 years in good health and CMV-seronegative. The J gene is TRBJ2-1, the V gene TRBV7-8; 15 positions match TRBD2. Sequencing input: PBMCs. The CDR3 bases are TGTGCCAGCAGCTCAGGACTAGCGGGGGGGTACTACAATGAGCAGTTCTTC. Translation gives CASSSGLAGGYYNEQFF.